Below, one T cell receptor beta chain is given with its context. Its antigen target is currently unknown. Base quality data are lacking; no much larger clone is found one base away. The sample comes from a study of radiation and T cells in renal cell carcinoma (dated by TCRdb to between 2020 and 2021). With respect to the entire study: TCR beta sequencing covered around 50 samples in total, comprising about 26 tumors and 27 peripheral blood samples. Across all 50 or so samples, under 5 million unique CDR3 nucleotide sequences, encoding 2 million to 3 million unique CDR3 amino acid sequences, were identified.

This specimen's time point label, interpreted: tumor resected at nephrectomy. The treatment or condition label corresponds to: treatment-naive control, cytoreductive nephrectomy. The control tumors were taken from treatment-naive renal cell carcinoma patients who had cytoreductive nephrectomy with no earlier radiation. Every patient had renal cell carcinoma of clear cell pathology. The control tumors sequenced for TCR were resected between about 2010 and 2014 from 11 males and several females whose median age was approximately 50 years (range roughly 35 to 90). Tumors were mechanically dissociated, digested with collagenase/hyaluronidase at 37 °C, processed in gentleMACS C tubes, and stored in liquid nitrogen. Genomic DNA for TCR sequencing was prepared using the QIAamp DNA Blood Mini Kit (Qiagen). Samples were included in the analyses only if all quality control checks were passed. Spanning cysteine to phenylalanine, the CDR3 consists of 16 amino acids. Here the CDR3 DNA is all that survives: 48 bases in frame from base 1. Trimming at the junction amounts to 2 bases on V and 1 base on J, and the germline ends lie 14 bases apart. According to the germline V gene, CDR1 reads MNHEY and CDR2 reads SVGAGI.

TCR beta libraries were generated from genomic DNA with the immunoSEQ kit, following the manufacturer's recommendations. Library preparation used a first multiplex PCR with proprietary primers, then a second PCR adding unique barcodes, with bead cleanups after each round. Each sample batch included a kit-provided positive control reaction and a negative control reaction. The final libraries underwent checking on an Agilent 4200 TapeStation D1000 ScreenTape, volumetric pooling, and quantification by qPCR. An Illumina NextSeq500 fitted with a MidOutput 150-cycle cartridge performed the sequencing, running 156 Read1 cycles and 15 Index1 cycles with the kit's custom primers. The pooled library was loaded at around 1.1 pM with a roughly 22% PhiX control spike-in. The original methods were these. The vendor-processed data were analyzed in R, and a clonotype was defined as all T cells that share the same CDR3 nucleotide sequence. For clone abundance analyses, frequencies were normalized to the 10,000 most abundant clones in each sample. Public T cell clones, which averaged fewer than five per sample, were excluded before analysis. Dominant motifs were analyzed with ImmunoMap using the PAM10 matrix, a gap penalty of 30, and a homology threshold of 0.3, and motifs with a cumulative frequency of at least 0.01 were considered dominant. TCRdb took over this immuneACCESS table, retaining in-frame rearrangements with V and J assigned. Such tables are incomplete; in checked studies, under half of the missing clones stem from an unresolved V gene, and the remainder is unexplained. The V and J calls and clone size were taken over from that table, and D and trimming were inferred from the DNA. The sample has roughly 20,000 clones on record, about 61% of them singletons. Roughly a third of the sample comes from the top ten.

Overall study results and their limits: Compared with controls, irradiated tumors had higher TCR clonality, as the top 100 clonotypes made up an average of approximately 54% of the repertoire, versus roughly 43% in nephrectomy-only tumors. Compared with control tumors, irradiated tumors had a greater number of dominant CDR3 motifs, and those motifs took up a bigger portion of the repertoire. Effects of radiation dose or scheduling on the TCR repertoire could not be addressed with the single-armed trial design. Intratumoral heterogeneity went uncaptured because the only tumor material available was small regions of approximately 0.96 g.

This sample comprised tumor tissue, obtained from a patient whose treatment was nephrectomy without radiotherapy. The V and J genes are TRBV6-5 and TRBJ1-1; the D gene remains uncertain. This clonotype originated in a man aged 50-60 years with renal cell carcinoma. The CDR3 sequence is CASSYHVDGWNTEAFF. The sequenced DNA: TGTGCCAGCAGTTACCATGTGGACGGATGGAACACTGAAGCTTTCTTT.